Reported below is one T cell receptor (beta chain). Antigen: not known. Other DNA sequences of this sample code for an identical CDR3. As originally analysed: ImmunoSEQ gave junction-only sequences without quality scores, so filtering differed. Assay used: immunoSEQ multiplex PCR; TCRdb lists only in-frame clones, some missing. The D gene and trimming were derived from the DNA, and the V and J assignments and clone size from that table. The repertoire consists of over 1.4 million clones, with around 97% occurring once and the leading ten covering approximately 1%. These data come from a study of shared clonotypes between healthy human individuals. The wider study: The donors, a couple of women and a few men, were aged 18 to 49.

The study drew all its donors from Caucasian adults living in Nashville, Tennessee. V was pared by 1 base and J by 3 bases, with 4 bases between. The V gene's germline CDR1 is SGHRS and CDR2 YFSETQ. The CDR3 consists of 12 residues. Study observations and caveats: Naive subsets tended to show greater estimated richness than memory subsets.

The chain joins TRBV5-1 to TRBJ2-5, with D unresolved. The receptor comes from a man aged 25-45 years in good health. Input material: naive CD4+ T cells sorted from blood. Described subset: CD45RA+ positively selected. The CDR3 reads CASSLPEETQYF. The CDR3, as DNA: TGCGCCAGCAGCTTGCCAGAAGAGACCCAGTACTTC.